The 2 T cell receptor beta chains below come from one sample, sequenced in a study of ipilimumab plus nivolumab after autologous stem cell transplantation. Repertoires were generated with immunoSEQ multiplex PCR, while TCRdb's copy carries only in-frame clones and drops some. The sample has around 21,000 clones; over 75% are singletons. Here the sequenced sample was PBMCs, taken in a trial of ipilimumab plus nivolumab as post-transplant consolidation. The receptors derive from a male donor with diffuse large B-cell lymphoma.

The J gene is TRBJ1-1, the V gene TRBV7-2; unclear D gene. The ends were cut back, 2 bases at V and 4 bases at J, with 8 bases in the middle. In germline, CDR1 is SGHTA, CDR2 FQGNSA. This CDR3 comprises 13 residues. The CDR3: CASSLTLPTEAFF. CDR3 nucleotides: TGTGCCAGCAGCTTAACTCTCCCCACTGAAGCTTTCTTT. Full variable domain (remainder filled in from reference TRBV7-2 and TRBJ1-1): GAGVSQSPSNKVTEKGKDVELRCDPISGHTALYWYRQSLGQGLEFLIYFQGNSAPDKSGLPSDRFSAERTGGSVSTLTIQRTQQEDSAVYLCASSLTLPTEAFFGQGTRLTVV.

This clone was seen a single time. The rearrangement joins TRBV10-3 to TRBJ2-5, with D uncertain. V gave up 0 bases and J gave up 5 bases, with 13 bases separating them. The CDR3 extends over 15 amino acids. Per germline, CDR1 ENHRY and CDR2 SYGVKD. This chain's CDR3 is CAISESEELGETQYF. The DNA of the CDR3 is TGTGCCATCAGTGAGTCGGAAGAGTTAGGGGAGACCCAGTACTTC.